One sample yielded the 6 T cell receptor beta chains listed below, sequenced in a study of blood T cells in healthy people across ages. A J-beta primer mix and a sample-barcoded 5' primer were used in a second PCR of about 6 to 12 cycles. TCRdb passed the 5' RACE reads through MiXCR, listing each CDR3 protein once. The table lists about 640,000 distinct CDR3 sequences, 58% of them singletons. Sequenced input: blood. Receptors originate from a man in his 60s in good health.

The J gene is TRBJ2-5, the V gene TRBV5-1, with 8 bases that match TRBD2. Trimming removed 3 bases from V and 5 bases from J; junction bases left unmatched: 9. The CDR3 totals 15 residues. Germline V gives CDR1 SGHRS, CDR2 YFSETQ. CDR3 loop: CASSSQTGGGETQYF. The CDR3 DNA reads as TGCGCCAGCAGCTCCCAGACAGGCGGGGGGGAGACCCAGTACTTC.

The CDR3 here is CASSYSTRVNSPLHF. The CDR3 DNA is TGTGCCAGCAGTTACTCGACTAGGGTTAATTCACCCCTCCACTTT. This chain connects TRBV6-2 or TRBV6-3 to TRBJ1-6; D is unclear. The ends were cut back, 0 bases at V and 6 bases at J, with 9 bases in the middle. CDR3 size: 15 residues. CDR1 and CDR2 from the germline V gene are MNHEY and SVGEGT.

This sequence joins TRBV3-1 and TRBJ2-6, with unresolved D. The CDR3 has 14 residues. V gave up 1 base and J gave up 2 bases, with 3 bases separating them. The germline CDR1 and CDR2 sequences are LGHDT and YNNKEL (reference sequence). The CDR3 sequence is CASSQAAGANVLTF. Here the CDR3 DNA reads TGTGCCAGCAGCCAAGCTGCTGGGGCCAACGTCCTGACTTTC.

The rearrangement joins TRBV11-2 to TRBJ2-3; D remains ambiguous. Germline CDR1 reads SGHAT; CDR2 reads FQNNGV. V was pared by 0 bases and J by 0 bases, with 10 bases between. The CDR3 loop spans 16 amino acids. The chain's CDR3 is CASSLDLGPSTDTQYF. The CDR3 region has the DNA TGTGCCAGCAGCTTAGATCTAGGACCTAGCACAGATACGCAGTATTTT.

The chain has TRBV12-3 or TRBV12-4 and TRBJ1-2; D remains ambiguous. This CDR3 region has 14 residues. V shed 1 base and J shed 4 bases, with 10 bases lying between them. The CDR3 region is CASSLEQQVYGYTF. The DNA for the CDR3 is TGTGCCAGCAGTTTAGAACAGCAAGTCTATGGCTACACCTTC.

The V call is TRBV12-3 or TRBV12-4, the J call TRBJ2-1; TRBD1 matches at 12 bases. The CDR3 length is 14 residues. V gave up 7 bases and J gave up 6 bases; unmatched junction bases: 4. The CDR3 sequence is CASTGTGGRNEQFF. The CDR3 DNA follows: TGTGCCAGCACCGGGACAGGGGGCCGCAATGAGCAGTTCTTC.